The rows below give T cell receptor beta chains drawn from one sample of a study of blood T cell repertoires in COVID-19. This table comes from immunoSEQ multiplex PCR, and its TCRdb copy is limited to in-frame clones, with some not included. The sample lists fewer than 45,000 clones, about two thirds occurring once. The specimen sequenced was peripheral blood. The source of these receptors is an older man with COVID-19, enrolled during active disease. The CDR3 runs from the conserved cysteine through the conserved F or W. The order of the fields is CDR3 DNA, CDR3 protein, D gene, clone size, V gene, J gene. The D gene is left open where the match is weak. Clone size appears in some rows only: once, few, many, or a class for an expanded clone.

TGTGCCAGCAGTTCCGGGACTCCCGGGACTGAAGCTTTCTTT	CASSSGTPGTEAFF	-	-	TRBV2	TRBJ1-1
TGTGCCAGCCTGACAGGTTCCTACGAGCAGTACTTC	CASLTGSYEQYF	-	once	TRBV28	TRBJ2-7
TGTGCCTGGAAGGGGACTAGCGGGGGCATTGAGCAGTTCTTC	CAWKGTSGGIEQFF	TRBD2	-	TRBV30	TRBJ2-1
TGCGCCAGCAGCTTTAAAACCGGGGAGCTGTTTTTT	CASSFKTGELFF	-	-	TRBV5-1	TRBJ2-2
TGTGCCAGCAAAGTAGCGGGAAACACCATATATTTT	CASKVAGNTIYF	-	-	TRBV12-3/TRBV12-4	TRBJ1-3
TGTGCCAGTAGGGTAGGAGGCGTCGGGCCCCAGCATTTT	CASRVGGVGPQHF	-	-	TRBV19	TRBJ1-5
TGCAGCGTGATCGTAGGGGGCGACTATGGCTACACCTTC	CSVIVGGDYGYTF	TRBD1	-	TRBV29-1	TRBJ1-2
TGTGCCAGCACCTTGGGACGGGGAGGTCGTCCCCTCCACTTT	CASTLGRGGRPLHF	-	few	TRBV6-5	TRBJ1-6
TGTGCCAGCAGGGACAGGGGGGGGTCCTACGAGCAGTACTTC	CASRDRGGSYEQYF	TRBD1	-	TRBV5-6	TRBJ2-7
TGTGCCAGCAGTTACTCGACTAGCGGGGGCGGGGGGGAGCTGTTTTTT	CASSYSTSGGGGELFF	TRBD2	-	TRBV6-5	TRBJ2-2
TGTGCCAGCAAGTCGGAGATCACCTTC	CASKSEITF	-	-	TRBV27	TRBJ1-2
TGTGCCATCAGCCTTGGGGTGACTAGCGGGGACAATGAGCAGTTCTTC	CAISLGVTSGDNEQFF	TRBD2	once	TRBV10-3	TRBJ2-1
TGTGCCAGCAGGGCCAGCACCCTCCCACGGGGGGCTGGTAGATATGGCTACACCTTC	CASRASTLPRGAGRYGYTF	-	-	TRBV27	TRBJ1-2
TGTGCCAGCAGTTCGACCGGGACAGGGAGGGAAAAACTGTTTTTT	CASSSTGTGREKLFF	TRBD1	-	TRBV7-2	TRBJ1-4
TGCGCCAGCAGGAAGGGACTAGCGGGAGGCTCCTACGAGCAGTACTTC	CASRKGLAGGSYEQYF	TRBD2	-	TRBV10-2	TRBJ2-7
TGTGCCAGCAGTTTGCGGCTCGGGAGGGATACGCAGTATTTT	CASSLRLGRDTQYF	TRBD2	-	TRBV28	TRBJ2-3
TGTGCCAGCAGCCTCCGGAGTCTCGGCGACGGCTACACCTTC	CASSLRSLGDGYTF	-	few	TRBV3-1/TRBV3-2	TRBJ1-2
TGTGCCTGGAACGGACAGGGGGTTACTTCACCCCTCCACTTT	CAWNGQGVTSPLHF	TRBD1	once	TRBV30	TRBJ1-6
TGTGCCAGCAGTCTCCTCCCAGGGGGCTACACCTTC	CASSLLPGGYTF	-	-	TRBV28	TRBJ1-2
TGTGCCAGCTCCCCGGCAGGACAGGGCTACGAGCAGTACTTC	CASSPAGQGYEQYF	TRBD1	-	TRBV18	TRBJ2-7
TGCGCCAGCAGCTTGCGGGGCAGGGGAAGGCAAGTAAACAATTCACCCCTCCACTTT	CASSLRGRGRQVNNSPLHF	-	-	TRBV5-1	TRBJ1-6
TGTGCCATCGGCCCAGGGAACGATTACAATGAGCAGTTCTTC	CAIGPGNDYNEQFF	-	-	TRBV10-3	TRBJ2-1
TGTGCCAGCAGTCCAGACAGTTACTACGAGCAGTACTTC	CASSPDSYYEQYF	-	-	TRBV12-3/TRBV12-4	TRBJ2-7
TGCGCCAGCAGCCCTGATCCCGGGGGAGGCTATGGCTACACCTTC	CASSPDPGGGYGYTF	-	-	TRBV5-1	TRBJ1-2
TGTGCCAGCAGCTTAAGGGTAGCGGGAGGCTATAGCTCCTACAATGAGCAGTTCTTC	CASSLRVAGGYSSYNEQFF	TRBD2	-	TRBV11-3	TRBJ2-1
TGTGCCAGCAGCTTAAGGGCGGGGAACACCGGGGAGCTGTTTTTT	CASSLRAGNTGELFF	-	-	TRBV7-3	TRBJ2-2
TGTGCCAGCACCCAGGGGGAACAGCCCCAGCATTTT	CASTQGEQPQHF	TRBD1	few	TRBV6-5	TRBJ1-5
TGTGCCAGCAGTTCACTTTCCGGGACAGGGGGGAGGGGCGCTTTCTTT	CASSSLSGTGGRGAFF	TRBD1	-	TRBV28	TRBJ1-1
TGTGCCAGCAGTTTTTTAGTCACCTACGAGCAGTACTTC	CASSFLVTYEQYF	-	-	TRBV28	TRBJ2-7
TGTGCCAGCAGCGCGAACCCGGGGTTAGATGGCTACACCTTC	CASSANPGLDGYTF	-	-	TRBV3-1/TRBV3-2	TRBJ1-2
TGCGCCAGCAGCTTCCGGACTAGCGGACACCAAAACACCGGGGAGCTGTTTTTT	CASSFRTSGHQNTGELFF	TRBD2	-	TRBV4-3	TRBJ2-2
TGTGCCAGCAGCAAACTCGGTTACGAGCAGTACTTC	CASSKLGYEQYF	-	-	TRBV6-2/TRBV6-3	TRBJ2-7
TGTGCCAGCTCACCTCCCGGGGGGCGGAATGAGCAGTTCTTC	CASSPPGGRNEQFF	-	-	TRBV18	TRBJ2-1
TGTGCCAGCAGCCAGGATACGGGACAGGGACTTCAGCCCCAGCATTTT	CASSQDTGQGLQPQHF	TRBD1	-	TRBV3-1/TRBV3-2	TRBJ1-5
TGTGCCAGCAGCTCTGCGGTGTCGGGTTCACCCCTCCACTTT	CASSSAVSGSPLHF	-	few	TRBV7-9	TRBJ1-6
TGTGCCAGTAGTATAGACAGGGGCGCGGGTTCACCCCTCCACTTT	CASSIDRGAGSPLHF	-	-	TRBV19	TRBJ1-6
TGTGCCAGCAGCTCAACGACGAGCGGGGGCGGCGCAGATACGCAGTATTTT	CASSSTTSGGGADTQYF	TRBD2	once	TRBV11-3	TRBJ2-3
TGCGCCAGCAGTGAGCGGGAGGGCTGGGAGACCCAGTACTTC	CASSEREGWETQYF	TRBD2	-	TRBV10-2	TRBJ2-5
TGTGCCAGCAGCCCAAGACTAGCGGGCGGAATGGAGCAGTTCTTC	CASSPRLAGGMEQFF	TRBD2	-	TRBV5-4	TRBJ2-1
TGTGCCATCAGTGATCAACGGGGGTCGGACTCTGGAAACACCATATATTTT	CAISDQRGSDSGNTIYF	-	-	TRBV10-3	TRBJ1-3
TGTGCCAGTAGTGATACAGGGGGAGGAAGCAATCAGCCCCAGCATTTT	CASSDTGGGSNQPQHF	TRBD1	-	TRBV19	TRBJ1-5